The clone carrying this T cell receptor (beta chain) showed up many times. The sample originates from a study of human T cells and chemical hapten exposure. One entry per CDR3 protein, called by TCRdb with MiXCR from the RACE reads. The table has about 40,000 distinct CDR3 sequences, approximately 3.5% seen once. The CDR3 covers 16 residues. Per the germline V gene, CDR1 is SGHVS and CDR2 is FQNEAQ. The junction had 11 bases not matched to a gene; V was cut back by 5 bases and J by 2 bases. Time point described: patch test 2, 6 weeks after DPC sensitization. Treatment: therapeutic diphenylcyclopropenone sensitization with weekly scalp DPC.

The material sequenced was whole blood, taken in connection with sensitization to the hapten diphenylcyclopropenone (DPC). The chain uses TRBV7-8 and TRBJ2-5; 7 nucleotides match TRBD1. This clonotype originated in a man aged 40-50 years with alopecia areata. Some clones in this sample may be carry-over from other donors' samples. The CDR3 DNA follows: TGTGCCAGCAGCCATCTAGCCGGGACAGTACAAGAGACCCAGTACTTC. It specifies CASSHLAGTVQETQYF.